One sample yielded the 21 T cell receptor beta chains listed below, sequenced in a study of T cell repertoires in ileal Crohn's disease (dated by TCRdb to the late 2010s). The sample's time point label is to be understood as: neoterminal ileum biopsy at postoperative endoscopy, about 6 months after surgery. The receptor library was made with the immunoSEQ multiplex PCR assay. TCRdb re-hosts the immuneACCESS table, in-frame sequences only. Its copies lack some clones; in the studies checked, an unresolved V gene accounts for under half of them, and the cause for the rest is not known. The sample table lists about 12,000 clones, approximately 80% of them with a count of one. The top ten clones comprise under 20% of the sample. Sequenced sample: ileal tissue. The receptors originated from an adult with Crohn's disease.

The J gene is TRBJ2-7, the V gene TRBV7-8, with TRBD2 matching over 7 bases. J gave up 3 bases and V 1 base, and 3 bases lay outside the gene matches. This CDR3 comprises 14 residues. Per germline, CDR1 SGHVS and CDR2 FQNEAQ. Here the CDR3 reads CASSLGTRGYEQYF. The CDR3 DNA sequence: TGTGCCAGCAGCTTAGGGACTAGGGGCTACGAGCAGTACTTC.

This chain links TRBV4-1 with TRBJ2-7; D perhaps matches TRBD2 (7 bases). Looked up from germline, CDR1 is MGHRA and CDR2 is YSYEKL. V shed 3 bases and J shed 7 bases, with 22 bases lying between them. The CDR3 covers 16 residues. The CDR3 reads CASSQQQGLSGGEQYF. For the CDR3, the DNA is TGCGCCAGCAGCCAGCAACAGGGCCTATCGGGAGGTGAGCAGTACTTC.

This clone has more than one count but fewer than ten. This chain uses TRBV7-9 with TRBJ1-1, with a weak D call TRBD1 (6 bases). The CDR3 sequence is 14 residues long. The germline V and J ends were trimmed by 2 bases and 4 bases, with 11 bases remaining between them. Germline CDR1 reads SEHNR; CDR2 reads FQNEAQ (reference sequence). CDR3 sequence (DNA): TGTGCCAGCAGCTTAATGGGGGCGCCCACTGAAGCTTTCTTT. This translates into CASSLMGAPTEAFF. Full variable domain (missing parts from reference TRBV7-9 and TRBJ1-1): DTGVSQNPRHKITKRGQNVTFRCDPISEHNRLYWYRQTLGQGPEFLTYFQNEAQLEKSRLLSDRFSAERPKGSFSTLEIQRTEQGDSAMYLCASSLMGAPTEAFFGQGTRLTVV.

The rearrangement uses TRBV7-2 and TRBJ2-2, with TRBD2 matching 11 bases. Germline lookup yields CDR1 SGHTA and CDR2 FQGNSA. The V segment lost 2 bases and the J segment 7 bases; nucleotides outside the gene matches: 9. The CDR3 consists of 17 residues. Written as DNA, the CDR3 is TGTGCCAGCAGCTTATCGGGGGGTAGCGGGAGGGGCGGGGAGCTGTTTTTT. This codes for CASSLSGGSGRGGELFF.

This chain connects TRBV23-1 to TRBJ2-7, with 9 bases identical to TRBD1. TRBV23-1 is classed as an ORF, of uncertain function. Trimming cost V 6 bases and J 5 bases; bases outside gene matches: 14. This CDR3 is 16 amino acids long. DNA for the CDR3: TGCGCCAGCAGAAACTTGGTGCGGACAGGGGTCCACGAGCAGTACTTC. Protein product: CASRNLVRTGVHEQYF.

The chain recombines TRBV6-5 with TRBJ1-2; D uncertain. The CDR3 is 13 residues long. Germline lookup yields CDR1 MNHEY and CDR2 SVGAGI. The germline V and J ends were trimmed by 7 bases and 0 bases, with 9 bases remaining between them. The CDR3 is CASTEGTNYGYTF. CDR3 coding DNA: TGTGCCAGCACCGAGGGTACTAACTATGGCTACACCTTC.

The chain links TRBV28 to TRBJ2-7; weak D call: TRBD2 (5 bases). The V end was cut by 5 bases, the J end by 5 bases, with 22 bases between. The CDR3 runs 16 residues. The germline CDR1 and CDR2 sequences are MDHEN and SYDVKM. CDR3 sequence reads: CASSGYRGQKGHEQYF. The CDR3 DNA sequence: TGTGCCAGCAGTGGATACCGGGGTCAGAAAGGGCACGAGCAGTACTTC.

The J gene is TRBJ2-1, the V gene TRBV7-6; weak D call: TRBD2 (7 bases). V lost 5 bases and J lost 6, with 14 bases in between. CDR3 length: 14 residues. Germline loops: CDR1 SGHVS, CDR2 FNYEAQ. The CDR3 coding sequence is TGTGCCAGCAGCGGGGGGCCGGGGGGCAATGAGCAGTTCTTC. As protein: CASSGGPGGNEQFF.

The chain recombines TRBV27 with TRBJ2-3; maybe TRBD2 (6 bases). CDR3 length: 17 residues. The germline CDR1 and CDR2 sequences are MNHEY and SMNVEV (reference sequence). The V gene lost 5 bases and the J gene lost 7 bases, with 25 bases spanning the gap. CDR3 DNA: TGTGCCAGCAGTCACCCCGAGGTCCAGGGAGGAAGGAATACGCAGTATTTT. Protein product: CASSHPEVQGGRNTQYF.

This chain connects TRBV5-5 to TRBJ2-7, with D possibly matching TRBD2 (6 bases). V lost 4 bases and J lost 2, with 19 bases in between. There are 16 residues in the CDR3. The V gene's germline CDR1 is SGHKS and CDR2 YYEKEE (reference sequence). Here the CDR3 DNA reads TGTGCCAGCAGCCACTGGCTAGCGATGGGGACCTACGAGCAGTACTTC. Translation: CASSHWLAMGTYEQYF.

This clone was observed a single time. The chain couples TRBV6-6 to TRBJ2-1; D remains ambiguous. The germline CDR1 and CDR2 sequences are MNHNY and SVGAGI (reference sequence). This CDR3 comprises 11 residues. Trimming shortened V by 6 bases and J by 9 bases, and 9 bases separated the two germline ends. CDR3 sequence (DNA): TGTGCCAGCAGCCAGATAAGTGAGCAGTTCTTC. Translating it yields CASSQISEQFF.

A few counts support this clone. The chain couples TRBV28 to TRBJ2-7; the D is unclear. Germline lookup yields CDR1 MDHEN and CDR2 SYDVKM. V shed 1 base and J shed 0 bases, with 19 bases lying between them. The CDR3 is made up of 18 amino acids. The CDR3 sequence is CASSLFPPQSSSSYEQYF. The CDR3 DNA reads TGTGCCAGCAGTTTATTCCCCCCCCAGAGTTCTAGCTCCTACGAGCAGTACTTC.

The chain links TRBV18 to TRBJ1-3; D call uncertain. Germline CDR1 reads KGHSH; CDR2 reads LQKENI. CDR3 size: 16 residues. V gave up 2 bases and J gave up 2 bases, with 13 bases separating them. The CDR3, as DNA: TGTGCCAGCTCACCAAGAGGACCCGGGGCTGGAAACACCATATATTTT. The encoded protein is CASSPRGPGAGNTIYF.

The V call is TRBV5-1, the J call TRBJ1-1; no clear D gene. The V end lost 4 bases, the J end lost 4 bases, and 14 bases lay between the germline ends. The CDR3 runs to 14 residues. CDR1 SGHRS and CDR2 YFSETQ come from the germline V gene. CDR3 in amino acids: CASSPSGSSTEAFF. CDR3 in DNA: TGCGCCAGCAGCCCCTCGGGGTCATCCACTGAAGCTTTCTTT.

This clone showed up just once. The V gene is TRBV7-2, the J gene TRBJ2-7, with 7 bases aligning to TRBD1. This CDR3 spans 13 amino acids. The germline V gene has CDR1 SGHTA and CDR2 FQGNSA. Trimming took 4 bases from V and 2 from J; bases not matched to a gene: 2. The CDR3 region has the DNA TGTGCCAGCAGCTGGACAGGAGCCTACGAGCAGTACTTC. Translated, it gives CASSWTGAYEQYF.

The chain carries TRBV2 and TRBJ1-5; perhaps TRBD1 as D (5 bases). V lost 4 bases, J lost 4 bases, and 14 bases lay in between. Germline-derived CDR1 and CDR2 are SNHLY and FYNNEI. There are 15 residues in the CDR3. Here the CDR3 reads CASSVAGWVNQPQHF. Here the CDR3 DNA reads TGTGCCAGCAGTGTGGCAGGGTGGGTGAATCAGCCCCAGCATTTT. Full variable domain (rest looked up from reference TRBV2 and TRBJ1-5): EPEVTQTPSHQVTQMGQEVILRCVPISNHLYFYWYRQILGQKVEFLVSFYNNEISEKSEIFDDQFSVERPDGSNFTLKIRSTKLEDSAMYFCASSVAGWVNQPQHFGDGTRLSIL.

The rearrangement uses TRBV2 and TRBJ2-3; D is undetermined. CDR3 size: 13 residues. The V gene's germline CDR1 is SNHLY and CDR2 FYNNEI. V was trimmed by 8 bases and J by 0 bases, leaving 9 bases between them. CDR3 region: CASCGRSTDTQYF. The CDR3 DNA reads as TGTGCCAGCTGTGGGCGGAGCACAGATACGCAGTATTTT.

This chain uses TRBV4-3 with TRBJ2-5; 8 positions agree with TRBD2. Germline CDR1 LGHNA, CDR2 YSLEER. With 4 bases clipped from V and 1 base from J, the junction kept 5 bases outside the gene matches. This CDR3 region has 15 residues. CDR3 residues: CASSLNSGVQETQYF. The CDR3 DNA sequence: TGCGCCAGCAGCCTCAATAGCGGGGTCCAAGAGACCCAGTACTTC.

The CDR3: CASSIIAGGPYNEQFF. For the CDR3, the DNA is TGTGCCAGCAGCATAATAGCGGGAGGACCCTACAATGAGCAGTTCTTC. The chain carries TRBV9 and TRBJ2-1; 10 bases are shared with TRBD2. From germline, CDR1 is SGDLS and CDR2 YYNGEE. This CDR3 contains 16 residues. The V segment lost 4 bases and the J segment 2 bases; nucleotides outside the gene matches: 6.

V is TRBV7-6 and J is TRBJ2-3, with 8 bases fitting TRBD2. The trim removed 1 base at V and 4 bases at J, leaving 7 bases unmatched. The CDR3 is made up of 16 amino acids. The germline V gene encodes CDR1 SGHVS and CDR2 FNYEAQ. This chain's CDR3 is CASSLETGGLADTQYF. The CDR3 nucleotides read TGTGCCAGCAGCTTAGAAACGGGAGGGCTCGCAGATACGCAGTATTTT.

The chain carries TRBV28 and TRBJ1-1, with D perhaps TRBD1 (5 bases). Between the trimmed V and J ends, which lost 8 bases and 2 bases, there was a span of 12 bases. The CDR3 loop spans 13 amino acids. Germline assignment: CDR1 MDHEN and CDR2 SYDVKM. CDR3: CASPGEGNTEAFF. CDR3 in DNA: TGTGCCAGCCCGGGGGAGGGAAACACTGAAGCTTTCTTT.